This TCR beta chain was recorded in a study of siplizumab effects on memory and regulatory T cells. Study-wide findings and caveats: Naive T cells seemed more diverse than memory cells; they also seemed major alloresponse contributors. Mappable alloreactive CD4+ clones averaged around 74% Treg-derived with siplizumab versus 26.9% in controls.

This clone came up once. Its cognate antigen is unknown. The ends were cut back, 3 bases at V and 5 bases at J, with 14 bases in the middle. This CDR3 is built from 16 residues. The germline CDR1 and CDR2 sequences are SGHTA and FQGNSA. Generated by immunoSEQ multiplex PCR, the TCRdb table keeps only in-frame clones and is missing some. The sample has tens of thousands of clones; around 96% are singletons. Unstimulated naive, memory, effector memory and TEMRA subsets from a few donor pairs have been sequenced, the authors report. V usage is TRBV7-2 and J usage is TRBJ1-6; D is perhaps TRBD1 (6 bases). The TCR was taken from a human donor in good health. Sequencing was carried out using naive CD8+ T cells sorted from blood. The chain's CDR3 is CASSFLGAGNNSPLHF. CDR3 sequence (DNA): TGTGCCAGCAGCTTTTTGGGGGCTGGTAATAATTCACCCCTCCACTTT.